Following are 26 T cell receptor beta chains from one sample sequenced in a study of cytotoxic CD8 clonotypes in ibrutinib-treated CLL. Clones were sequenced by immunoSEQ multiplex PCR, and TCRdb holds only the in-frame ones, with some missing. The repertoire includes 250,000 to 350,000 clones, 65% to 85% of them detected once, and about 5.3% sits in the top ten. This specimen consisted of PBMCs, obtained at disease progression, from a patient treated with ibrutinib. All receptors come from a human donor with chronic lymphocytic leukemia.

The V call is TRBV5-1, the J call TRBJ2-7; possibly TRBD2 for D (5 bases). Trimming cost V 3 bases and J 2 bases, with 9 bases left between them. From germline, CDR1 is SGHRS and CDR2 YFSETQ. This CDR3 is 13 amino acids long. CDR3 sequence reads: CASSSGFTYEQYF. The CDR3, as DNA: TGCGCCAGCAGCTCGGGGTTCACCTACGAGCAGTACTTC.

The rearrangement uses TRBV7-9 and TRBJ2-1, with D hard to call. The CDR3 totals 12 residues. Germline V gene lookup returns CDR1 SEHNR and CDR2 FQNEAQ (reference sequence). The CDR3 DNA reads TGTGTATTACAGAGCTCCTACAATGAGCAGTTCTTC. Translation gives CVLQSSYNEQFF.

The chain couples TRBV11-2 to TRBJ1-2, with D unresolved. The germline gives CDR1 SGHAT, CDR2 FQNNGV. Trimming cost V 1 base and J 8 bases, with 5 bases left between them. CDR3 length: 11 amino acids. CDR3 amino acids: CASSLGRGYTF. The DNA for the CDR3 is TGTGCCAGCAGCTTAGGCAGGGGCTACACCTTC.

This rearrangement joins TRBV27 to TRBJ2-2; 9 bases agree with TRBD1. V lost 5 bases to trimming and J lost 6 bases; unmatched junction nucleotides: 10. The CDR3 contains 16 residues. Germline values: CDR1 MNHEY, CDR2 SMNVEV (reference sequence). The CDR3 sequence: CASSHPGTGIPGELFF. In DNA, the CDR3 is TGTGCCAGCAGTCACCCCGGGACAGGGATACCCGGGGAGCTGTTTTTT.

The genes are TRBV6-6 and TRBJ1-2, with no clear D. CDR3 size: 13 residues. The ends were cut back, 5 bases at V and 2 bases at J, with 9 bases in the middle. From germline, CDR1 is MNHNY and CDR2 SVGAGI (reference sequence). Here the CDR3 reads CASSQTTNYGYTF. The DNA for the CDR3 is TGTGCCAGCAGTCAGACTACAAACTATGGCTACACCTTC.

This chain joins TRBV7-3 and TRBJ1-1; a weak D match, TRBD1 (5 bases). The CDR3 is 13 amino acids. The germline CDR1 and CDR2 sequences are SGHTA and FQGTGA. Trimming shortened V by 4 bases and J by 6 bases, and 12 bases separated the two germline ends. CDR3 nucleotides: TGTGCCAGCAGCTCGGGGACGGGGGCTGAAGCTTTCTTT. It translates to CASSSGTGAEAFF.

This clone has only a few counts. V is TRBV5-1 and J is TRBJ1-6, with 7 positions matching TRBD1. CDR3 length equals 14 residues. The J segment lost 7 bases and the V segment lost 2 bases, leaving 3 bases of the junction unmatched. Germline V CDR1 and CDR2: SGHRS, YFSETQ. CDR3 sequence reads: CASSFGQDNSPLHF. For the CDR3, the DNA is TGCGCCAGCAGCTTTGGACAGGACAATTCACCCCTCCACTTT.

The table lists this clone with a count of one. The genes are TRBV5-4 and TRBJ2-5; D might be TRBD1 (5 bases). In germline, CDR1 is SGHNT, CDR2 YYREEE (reference sequence). With 5 bases removed from V and 2 bases from J, the gap between germline ends came to 16 bases. CDR3 length: 15 residues. The CDR3 region is CASRGGIRTQETQYF. The CDR3 coding sequence is TGTGCCAGCAGAGGTGGGATAAGGACACAAGAGACCCAGTACTTC.

This chain connects TRBV11-2 to TRBJ1-1; D unresolved. Trimming took 5 bases from V and 10 from J, leaving 11 bases between them. Germline loops: CDR1 SGHAT, CDR2 FQNNGV. The CDR3 spans 11 residues. The chain's CDR3 is CASSPAWGAFF. The CDR3 region has the DNA TGTGCCAGCAGCCCAGCCTGGGGAGCTTTCTTT.

This clone has just a few counts. This rearrangement joins TRBV5-1 to TRBJ2-7; D is tentatively TRBD1 or TRBD2 (5 bases each). CDR1 and CDR2 (germline): SGHRS, YFSETQ. CDR3 length: 15 amino acids. Trimming removed 0 bases from V and 9 bases from J, with 19 bases in between. The chain's CDR3 is CASSLASTVQSGQYF. The CDR3 DNA is TGCGCCAGCAGCTTGGCCTCGACAGTTCAGAGCGGGCAGTACTTC.

A few counts support this clone. The chain couples TRBV5-1 to TRBJ1-3; unclear D gene. Trimming removed 6 bases from V and 1 base from J, with 8 bases in between. This CDR3 contains 13 residues. Germline CDR1 reads SGHRS; CDR2 reads YFSETQ. CDR3 coding DNA: TGCGCCAGCAAAGGGATGTCTGGAAACACCATATATTTT. Translating gives CASKGMSGNTIYF.

The chain employs TRBV4-1 and TRBJ2-3, with 9 bases that match TRBD2. This CDR3 region has 16 residues. The V gene end was trimmed by 1 base and the J gene end by 3 bases; junction bases not matched to a gene: 5. Germline V gene sequence: CDR1 MGHRA, CDR2 YSYEKL. The CDR3 loop reads CASSQVRGGMTDTQYF. As DNA, the CDR3 is TGCGCCAGCAGCCAAGTGCGGGGGGGCATGACAGATACGCAGTATTTT.

V is TRBV18 and J is TRBJ1-3; 9 bases match TRBD1. Germline CDR1 reads KGHSH; CDR2 reads LQKENI. V was pared by 5 bases and J by 1 base, with 0 bases of the junction left unmatched. CDR3 length: 14 residues. The CDR3 loop is CASSGQGSGNTIYF. The CDR3 DNA is TGTGCCAGCTCAGGACAGGGGTCTGGAAACACCATATATTTT.

The V and J genes are TRBV7-2 and TRBJ1-2; 8 bases align to TRBD1. This CDR3 comprises 17 residues. V shed 4 bases, J shed 1 base, and the junction held 11 bases outside the gene matches. Germline V lookup: CDR1 SGHTA, CDR2 FQGNSA. The CDR3 protein is CASSSVDRARGNYGYTF. CDR3 DNA: TGTGCCAGCAGCTCCGTGGACAGGGCCAGGGGTAACTATGGCTACACCTTC.

The genes are TRBV7-9 and TRBJ2-1; 7 nucleotides align to TRBD2. Germline-derived CDR1 and CDR2 are SEHNR and FQNEAQ (reference sequence). The length of the CDR3 is 17 residues. Trimming at V came to 6 bases and at J to 0 bases, leaving 11 bases not matched to a gene. CDR3 in amino acids: CASRPREAGPSYNEQFF. CDR3 DNA sequence: TGTGCCAGCAGACCACGGGAGGCGGGACCCTCCTACAATGAGCAGTTCTTC. The entire variable domain, with the rest obtained from reference TRBV7-9 and TRBJ2-1, is as follows: DTGVSQNPRHKITKRGQNVTFRCDPISEHNRLYWYRQTLGQGPEFLTYFQNEAQLEKSRLLSDRFSAERPKGSFSTLEIQRTEQGDSAMYLCASRPREAGPSYNEQFFGPGTRLTVL.

J is TRBJ1-1 and V is TRBV30; D uncertain. The CDR3 spans 13 residues. Per germline, CDR1 GTSNPN and CDR2 SVGIG (reference sequence). V was cut by 3 bases and J by 1 base, with 9 bases left in between. The CDR3 here is CAWSSGPNTEAFF. The DNA for the CDR3 is TGTGCCTGGAGCTCGGGCCCGAACACTGAAGCTTTCTTT.

This clone has a handful of counts. The chain is built from TRBV15 and TRBJ2-1; D may be TRBD2 (6 bases). This CDR3 contains 12 residues. The ends were cut back, 8 bases at V and 4 bases at J, with 9 bases in the middle. CDR1 is LNHNV and CDR2 is YYDKDF in the germline V gene (reference sequence). The CDR3 reads CATERAYNEQFF. In DNA, the CDR3 is TGTGCCACCGAGCGGGCATACAATGAGCAGTTCTTC.

This chain links TRBV27 with TRBJ2-1, with 8 bases fitting TRBD1. The germline V gene has CDR1 MNHEY and CDR2 SMNVEV (reference sequence). Losses at the gene ends were 9 bases for V and 8 bases for J; bases not matched to a gene: 6. This CDR3 region has 12 residues. The CDR3 coding sequence is TGTGCCAGTCGACAGGGGTTGTATGAGCAGTTCTTC. Residues: CASRQGLYEQFF.

This clone was seen a handful of times. The gene calls are TRBV18 and TRBJ2-1; TRBD2 matches 10 bases. The CDR3 sequence is 15 residues long. Germline V gives CDR1 KGHSH, CDR2 LQKENI. V lost 6 bases, J lost 6 bases, and 8 bases stayed unmatched. In DNA form, the CDR3 reads TGTGCCAGCTCCCGAAGCGGGAGGGGGAGCAATGAGCAGTTCTTC. Translated, it gives CASSRSGRGSNEQFF. The complete variable domain, with remaining parts taken from reference TRBV18 and TRBJ2-1, reads NAGVMQNPRHLVRRRGQEARLRCSPMKGHSHVYWYRQLPEEGLKFMVYLQKENIIDESGMPKERFSAEFPKEGPSILRIQQVVRGDSAAYFCASSRSGRGSNEQFFGPGTRLTVL.

The rearrangement joins TRBV7-9 to TRBJ2-2; D may correspond to TRBD1 or TRBD2 (5 bases each). Germline V gene sequence: CDR1 SEHNR, CDR2 FQNEAQ (reference sequence). The CDR3 totals 16 residues. V lost 5 bases to trimming and J lost 4 bases, with 17 bases between them. DNA for the CDR3: TGTGCCAGCAGCCTCGGGGCAGAGCGAGGCACCGGGGAGCTGTTTTTT. Its protein product is CASSLGAERGTGELFF. The whole variable domain, remainder taken from reference TRBV7-9 and TRBJ2-2, is DTGVSQNPRHKITKRGQNVTFRCDPISEHNRLYWYRQTLGQGPEFLTYFQNEAQLEKSRLLSDRFSAERPKGSFSTLEIQRTEQGDSAMYLCASSLGAERGTGELFFGEGSRLTVL.

The chain carries TRBV5-1 and TRBJ2-3, with D perhaps matching TRBD2 (7 bases). Trimming pared 4 bases from V and 4 bases from J, leaving 16 bases between. CDR3 size: 15 residues. CDR1 SGHRS and CDR2 YFSETQ come from the germline V gene. CDR3 sequence reads: CASSTEGGGSDTQYF. The CDR3 DNA reads TGCGCCAGCAGCACGGAGGGCGGGGGCTCAGATACGCAGTATTTT.

The chain couples TRBV10-3 to TRBJ1-3; D unresolved. The ends were cut back, 6 bases at V and 0 bases at J, with 9 bases in the middle. In germline, CDR1 is ENHRY, CDR2 SYGVKD. The CDR3 has 14 residues. CDR3 nucleotide sequence: TGTGCCATCAGGTCGACCGGCTCTGGAAACACCATATATTTT. It yields the protein CAIRSTGSGNTIYF.

The chain employs TRBV6-5 and TRBJ1-1, with D possibly matching TRBD1 (6 bases). The CDR3 covers 14 residues. Germline V lookup: CDR1 MNHEY, CDR2 SVGAGI. The V and J ends lost 2 bases and 6 bases respectively, with 13 bases between them. The CDR3 DNA reads as TGTGCCAGCAGTTACGACGGGGGGCCGGCTGAAGCTTTCTTT. This gives the protein CASSYDGGPAEAFF.

The chain recombines TRBV7-9 with TRBJ2-5; D remains unclear. This CDR3 has 14 amino acids. In germline, CDR1 is SEHNR, CDR2 FQNEAQ (reference sequence). Deletions cut 5 bases from V and 7 bases from J, with 17 bases between. DNA of the CDR3: TGTGCCAGCAGCCAAACACCGGGTTGGGGGACCCAGTACTTC. Residues: CASSQTPGWGTQYF. Full variable domain (missing parts from reference TRBV7-9 and TRBJ2-5): DTGVSQNPRHKITKRGQNVTFRCDPISEHNRLYWYRQTLGQGPEFLTYFQNEAQLEKSRLLSDRFSAERPKGSFSTLEIQRTEQGDSAMYLCASSQTPGWGTQYFGPGTRLLVL.

The chain uses TRBV6-5 and TRBJ2-1, with TRBD1 matching 8 bases. The CDR3 has 16 residues. The junction had 11 bases not matched to a gene; V was cut back by 2 bases and J by 8 bases. Germline CDR1 and CDR2: MNHEY and SVGAGI. This CDR3 reads CASSYGQGAPADEQFF. CDR3 nucleotide sequence: TGTGCCAGCAGTTACGGTCAGGGGGCGCCGGCGGATGAGCAGTTCTTC.

This chain joins TRBV27 and TRBJ1-5, with TRBD1 matching 7 bases. Germline CDR1 and CDR2: MNHEY and SMNVEV (reference sequence). With V trimmed by 0 bases and J by 4 bases, 3 bases remained unmatched. The CDR3 is 15 amino acids. The CDR3 region is CASSLSGQFNQPQHF. DNA of the CDR3: TGTGCCAGCAGTTTATCGGGACAGTTTAATCAGCCCCAGCATTTT.